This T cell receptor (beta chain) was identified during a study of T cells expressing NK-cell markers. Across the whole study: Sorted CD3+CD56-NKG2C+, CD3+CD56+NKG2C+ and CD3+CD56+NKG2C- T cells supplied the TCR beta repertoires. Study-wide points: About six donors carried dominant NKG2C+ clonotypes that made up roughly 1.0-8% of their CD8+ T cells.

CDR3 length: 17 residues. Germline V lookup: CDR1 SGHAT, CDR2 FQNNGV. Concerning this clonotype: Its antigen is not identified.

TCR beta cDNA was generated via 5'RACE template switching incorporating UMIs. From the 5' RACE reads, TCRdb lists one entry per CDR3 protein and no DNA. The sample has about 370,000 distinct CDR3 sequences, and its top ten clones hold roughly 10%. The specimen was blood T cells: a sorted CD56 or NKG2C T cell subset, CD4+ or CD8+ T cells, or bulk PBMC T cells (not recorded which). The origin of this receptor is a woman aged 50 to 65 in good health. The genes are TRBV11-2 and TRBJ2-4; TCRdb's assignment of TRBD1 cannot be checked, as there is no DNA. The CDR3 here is CASSLVGPGQGPNIQYF.